What follows describes a single T cell receptor beta chain. The data originate from a study of T cell changes during pregnancy in multiple sclerosis. Method: immunoSEQ multiplex PCR; TCRdb's copy keeps in-frame clones and lacks some. The sample lists about 34,000 clones, over 85% seen once, with 3% to 4.5% in the top ten. The CDR3 extends over 14 amino acids. The V end was cut by 0 bases, the J end by 6 bases, with 10 bases between. CDR1 and CDR2 from the germline V gene are SGDLS and YYNGEE. Sequenced material: CD8+ T cells from peripheral blood mononuclear cells, taken in the third trimester of pregnancy. The source of this sequence is a female donor with multiple sclerosis, enrolled in a pregnancy study. The chain has TRBV9 and TRBJ2-1, with TRBD1 as a possible D gene (5 bases). This CDR3 reads CASSVEAGANEQFF. The CDR3 nucleotides are TGTGCCAGCAGCGTAGAGGCTGGGGCCAATGAGCAGTTCTTC.